Below, 30 T cell receptor beta chains from the same sample are listed, as sequenced in a study of T cell repertoires in cytomegalovirus infection. Using its own MiXCR run on the reads, TCRdb lists one record per CDR3 protein. The sample contains roughly 860,000 distinct CDR3 sequences, about 33% of which appear only once. These receptors lack a known antigen. This material consisted of cultured CD8+ T cells from PBMCs, taken from culture after CMV antigen stimulation. The receptors derive from a human donor in good health (CMV status not recorded). Some clones in this sample may be carry-over from other donors' samples.

This clonotype occurred once. The chain combines TRBV7-6 with TRBJ1-3; 7 bases are shared with TRBD1. This CDR3 region has 18 residues. V dropped 5 bases and J dropped 3; count of bases not matched to a gene: 16. Germline lookup yields CDR1 SGHVS and CDR2 FNYEAQ. Written as DNA, the CDR3 is TGTGCCAGCAGCCCCGGGCAGGGGGAAGGAGTGATTGGAAACACCATATATTTT. Protein: CASSPGQGEGVIGNTIYF.

CDR3 nucleotides: TGTGCCAGCAGCTTGGGCAGGTTCTACACTGAAGCTTTCTTT. Its protein is CASSLGRFYTEAFF. This chain links TRBV13 with TRBJ1-1; no firm D call. This CDR3 has 14 amino acids. The ends were cut back, 3 bases at V and 3 bases at J, with 11 bases in the middle. Per the germline V gene, CDR1 is PRHDT and CDR2 is FYEKMQ (reference sequence).

This clonotype was detected only a few times. This chain joins TRBV5-1 and TRBJ2-3, with D hard to call. Germline V gives CDR1 SGHRS, CDR2 YFSETQ. The CDR3 has 15 residues. The germline V and J ends were trimmed by 0 bases and 0 bases, with 8 bases remaining between them. Here the CDR3 DNA reads TGCGCCAGCAGCTTGGAAGTTGGGAGCACAGATACGCAGTATTTT. Its protein product is CASSLEVGSTDTQYF.

This clonotype was recorded a few times. The V gene is TRBV9, the J gene TRBJ2-1; 10 bases are shared with TRBD2. The CDR3 is 17 residues long. The trim removed 3 bases at V and 9 bases at J, leaving 15 bases unmatched. Germline lookup yields CDR1 SGDLS and CDR2 YYNGEE. DNA of the CDR3: TGTGCCAGCAGCGCCACTCCCCCAGCGGGGGGGCCGTTTGAGCAGTTCTTC. Protein: CASSATPPAGGPFEQFF.

This clonotype was detected a few times. The chain joins TRBV29-1 to TRBJ2-1, with TRBD2 identical over 10 bases. This CDR3 comprises 18 residues. Per germline, CDR1 SQVTM and CDR2 ANQGSEA. V dropped 6 bases and J dropped 0; count of bases not matched to a gene: 14. The CDR3, as DNA: TGCAGCGTGGGGCCGAGAGATAGCGGGGGGAACTCCTACAATGAGCAGTTCTTC. It translates to CSVGPRDSGGNSYNEQFF.

The sample holds one count of this clonotype. The V and J genes are TRBV7-9 and TRBJ2-5; 8 nucleotides agree with TRBD1. In germline, CDR1 is SEHNR, CDR2 FQNEAQ (reference sequence). CDR3 size: 16 residues. After removal of 1 base from V and 4 bases from J, the junction contained 8 bases not matched to a gene. CDR3 region: CASSLDRDRPRETQYF. CDR3 in DNA: TGTGCCAGCAGCTTAGACCGGGACAGGCCGCGAGAGACCCAGTACTTC.

This clonotype showed up just a few times. This chain joins TRBV7-8 and TRBJ2-7; 9 bases agree with TRBD1. CDR1 is SGHVS, CDR2 FQNEAQ, per germline. This CDR3 is built from 15 residues. The ends lost 5 bases at V and 3 bases at J; junction bases unmatched: 8. The CDR3 nucleotides are TGTGCCAGCAGCGTAACAGGGGGCTCCCACTACGAGCAGTACTTC. Its protein is CASSVTGGSHYEQYF.

The CDR3 reads CASSSGTGWYEQYV. Here the CDR3 DNA reads TGTGCCAGCAGTTCGGGGACAGGGTGGTACGAGCAGTACGTC. The V gene is TRBV5-6, the J gene TRBJ2-7; 9 positions agree with TRBD1. From germline, CDR1 is SGHDT and CDR2 YYEEEE. The length of the CDR3 is 14 residues. V gave up 5 bases and J gave up 4 bases; unmatched junction bases: 7.

V is TRBV6-1 and J is TRBJ1-1; 10 nucleotides match TRBD1. Germline V gives CDR1 MNHNS, CDR2 SASEGT. V lost 4 bases, J lost 1 base, and 6 bases stayed unmatched. This CDR3 comprises 16 residues. The CDR3 DNA follows: TGTGCCAGCAGTGCTTGGGACAGGGGACAGAACACTGAAGCTTTCTTT. This sequence encodes CASSAWDRGQNTEAFF.

A note on this clonotype: At one end, the junction sequence differs from germline, possibly due to a read error. CDR3 DNA: TGTGCCAGCAGCTCCCCGGGGACCACCTACGAGCAGTACTTC. It yields the protein CASSSPGTTYEQYF. The chain links TRBV5-3 to TRBJ2-7, with D perhaps assigned TRBD1 or TRBD2 (5 bases each). TRBV5-3 is treated as an ORF (open reading frame) with a function not yet certain. The CDR3 is 14 amino acids.

In this sample, this clonotype turned up a few times. The CDR3 region is CASSFSAGGRYTGELFF. The CDR3 DNA reads TGTGCCAGCAGCTTTTCGGCGGGGGGGCGGTACACCGGGGAGCTGTTTTTT. The chain links TRBV11-2 to TRBJ2-2; 9 bases agree with TRBD2. The trim removed 3 bases at V and 3 bases at J, leaving 8 bases unmatched. From germline, CDR1 is SGHAT and CDR2 FQNNGV. CDR3 length: 17 amino acids.

This chain joins TRBV4-1 and TRBJ2-3; tentatively, D is TRBD2 (6 bases). Trimming shortened V by 3 bases and J by 4 bases, and 17 bases separated the two germline ends. CDR1 and CDR2 from the germline V gene are MGHRA and YSYEKL. The CDR3 is 16 residues long. CDR3 coding DNA: TGCGCCAGCAGCCATCATAAGACCGGAGGGTCAGATACGCAGTATTTT. Amino acids: CASSHHKTGGSDTQYF.

A word on this clonotype: A much larger clonotype is one base distant, so this may be a read error. V and J are TRBV7-9 and TRBJ2-1; TRBD2 matches at 7 bases. The CDR3 runs to 17 residues. The germline gives CDR1 SEHNR, CDR2 FQNEAQ (reference sequence). The CDR3 loop is CTSSLSAWTSSYNEQFF. CDR3 nucleotides: TGTACCAGCAGTTTATCGGCCTGGACTAGCTCCTACAATGAGCAGTTCTTC.

At least ten counts were recorded for this clonotype. The rearrangement uses TRBV29-1 and TRBJ1-2; D gene ambiguous. Germline assignment: CDR1 SQVTM and CDR2 ANQGSEA. The CDR3 extends over 14 amino acids. V lost 3 bases and J 7 bases, leaving 18 bases between the germline ends. CDR3 in DNA: TGCAGCGTTGATATTGCCTTAGTTGTCGGTGGCTACACCTTC. This sequence encodes CSVDIALVVGGYTF.

The sample holds a few counts of this clonotype. The gene calls are TRBV20-1 and TRBJ2-7; D call uncertain. With 1 base removed from V and 2 bases from J, the gap between germline ends came to 12 bases. Germline CDR1 DFQATT, CDR2 SNEGSKA (reference sequence). The CDR3 loop spans 14 amino acids. CDR3 in amino acids: CSARALLETYEQYF. CDR3 nucleotide sequence: TGCAGTGCTAGAGCGCTTCTTGAGACCTACGAGCAGTACTTC.

This sequence joins TRBV5-1 and TRBJ2-2; maybe TRBD2 (5 bases). Germline V CDR1 and CDR2: SGHRS, YFSETQ. Trimming pared 4 bases from V and 15 bases from J, leaving 22 bases between. This CDR3 is built from 14 residues. CDR3 protein: CASSPEFGPGVVFF. DNA for the CDR3: TGCGCCAGCAGCCCGGAATTCGGGCCCGGGGTGGTGTTTTTT. Variable domain in full (rest from reference TRBV5-1 and TRBJ2-2): KAGVTQTPRYLIKTRGQQVTLSCSPISGHRSVSWYQQTPGQGLQFLFEYFSETQRNKGNFPGRFSGRQFSNSRSEMNVSTLELGDSALYLCASSPEFGPGVVFFGEGSRLTVL.

The chain is built from TRBV29-1 and TRBJ1-2; TRBD1 matches 9 bases. Losses at the gene ends were 5 bases for V and 2 bases for J; bases not matched to a gene: 6. The germline gives CDR1 SQVTM, CDR2 ANQGSEA. The CDR3 sequence is 14 residues long. The DNA for the CDR3 is TGCAGCGTTTTTACAGGGGGCAAGAACTATGGCTACACCTTC. Its protein product is CSVFTGGKNYGYTF.

Many counts were recorded for this clonotype. The J gene is TRBJ2-7, the V gene TRBV7-2; perhaps TRBD2 as D (6 bases). V dropped 1 base and J dropped 4 bases, with 14 bases sitting between them. Germline V CDR1 and CDR2: SGHTA, FQGNSA. The CDR3 consists of 15 residues. In DNA form, the CDR3 reads TGTGCCAGCAGCTTAGACCCCGGGGGAAAATACGAGCAGTACGTC. It translates to CASSLDPGGKYEQYV.

The V gene is TRBV3-1, the J gene TRBJ2-5, with 9 bases aligning to TRBD2. The CDR3 has 16 residues. V shed 4 bases, J shed 5 bases, and the junction held 11 bases outside the gene matches. Germline loops: CDR1 LGHDT, CDR2 YNNKEL (reference sequence). The DNA for the CDR3 is TGTGCCAGCAGCCCCTACCTGCTAGCGGGGAGGGAGACCCAGTACTTC. As protein: CASSPYLLAGRETQYF.

This clonotype came up many times. The chain links TRBV7-6 to TRBJ2-1; 13 bases are shared with TRBD2. V dropped 6 bases and J dropped 7; count of bases not matched to a gene: 6. Germline-derived CDR1 and CDR2 are SGHVS and FNYEAQ. The CDR3 loop spans 15 amino acids. The CDR3 DNA is TGTGCCAGCAGTTTTACTAGCGGGGGGGGGAATGAGCAGTTCTTC. Its protein is CASSFTSGGGNEQFF.

About this clonotype: This may arise from a read error, as a much more abundant clone is one base away. The chain joins TRBV7-9 to TRBJ1-3; no definite D call. Germline CDR1 SEHNR, CDR2 FQNEAQ (reference sequence). The CDR3 length is 16 residues. The chain's CDR3 is CVSASPRELSGNTIYF. The CDR3 DNA is TGTGTCAGCGCTAGCCCGCGGGAACTCTCTGGAAACACCATATATTTT.

V gene TRBV12-3 or TRBV12-4 combines with J gene TRBJ2-2, with a possible D match to TRBD1 (5 bases). The CDR3 loop spans 15 amino acids. The V end lost 9 bases, the J end lost 4 bases, and 18 bases lay between the germline ends. CDR3 sequence reads: CASDGLQGTTGELFF. CDR3 DNA sequence: TGTGCCAGTGATGGGCTGCAGGGAACCACCGGGGAGCTGTTTTTT.

This clonotype was counted ten times or more. The gene calls are TRBV12-3 or TRBV12-4 and TRBJ2-6; D remains unclear. Trimming removed 3 bases at V and 0 bases at J, with 3 bases between. CDR3 length: 14 residues. This chain's CDR3 is CASSFFSGANVLTF. DNA of the CDR3: TGTGCCAGCAGTTTCTTCTCTGGGGCCAACGTCCTGACTTTC.

The rearrangement links TRBV5-1 to TRBJ1-5; D is uncertain. The germline CDR1 and CDR2 sequences are SGHRS and YFSETQ. V was pared by 0 bases and J by 5 bases, with 6 bases between. This CDR3 has 13 amino acids. CDR3 nucleotide sequence: TGCGCCAGCAGCTTGGACATATATCAGCCCCAGCATTTT. This translates into CASSLDIYQPQHF.

This sequence joins TRBV28 and TRBJ2-3; 7 bases match TRBD1. The CDR3 totals 16 residues. In germline, CDR1 is MDHEN, CDR2 SYDVKM. The V segment lost 10 bases and the J segment 2 bases; nucleotides outside the gene matches: 15. CDR3 nucleotides: TGTGCCACCTCCACGCCCGGGACAGACAACACAGATACGCAGTATTTT. This encodes CATSTPGTDNTDTQYF.

The chain couples TRBV20-1 to TRBJ2-1, with unresolved D. Germline V lookup: CDR1 DFQATT, CDR2 SNEGSKA (reference sequence). Trimming stripped 3 bases from V and 2 bases from J, with 14 bases between. This CDR3 spans 15 amino acids. The CDR3 loop is CSARETLVAYNEQFF. For the CDR3, the DNA is TGCAGTGCTAGGGAGACCCTAGTAGCCTACAATGAGCAGTTCTTC.

This clonotype was detected a few times. This sequence joins TRBV9 and TRBJ2-5, with TRBD1 identical over 9 bases. CDR3 length equals 16 residues. Looked up from germline, CDR1 is SGDLS and CDR2 is YYNGEE. V was clipped by 0 bases and J by 5 bases; unmatched bases: 8. Here the CDR3 DNA reads TGTGCCAGCAGCGTAGGGACAGGGGAGAACGTGGAGACCCAGTACTTC. Protein product: CASSVGTGENVETQYF.

As regards this clonotype: A clone one base away is much larger, so this may be a read error. The J gene is TRBJ2-5, the V gene TRBV7-6; D perhaps matches TRBD2 (7 bases). This CDR3 spans 14 amino acids. Germline-derived CDR1 and CDR2 are SGHVS and FNYEAQ. CDR3 bases: TGTGCCAGCAACTTAGTTGGGGGGGCCGAGACCCAGTACTTC. Translation: CASNLVGGAETQYF.

The J gene is TRBJ2-7, the V gene TRBV7-6; 10 nucleotides agree with TRBD1. The CDR3 length is 18 residues. After removal of 5 bases from V and 2 bases from J, the junction contained 15 bases not matched to a gene. Germline CDR1 reads SGHVS; CDR2 reads FNYEAQ. The CDR3 loop is CASSPLGQGSLCAYEQYF. CDR3 coding DNA: TGTGCCAGCAGCCCCCTGGGACAGGGGTCCCTATGCGCCTACGAGCAGTACTTC.

This clonotype was observed many times. J is TRBJ1-5 and V is TRBV10-3; D unresolved. V lost 2 bases, J lost 0 bases, and 8 bases lay in between. Germline V gives CDR1 ENHRY, CDR2 SYGVKD. CDR3 size: 15 residues. The CDR3, as DNA: TGTGCCATCAGTGAGGAATCAGCTAGCAATCAGCCCCAGCATTTT. It translates to CAISEESASNQPQHF.